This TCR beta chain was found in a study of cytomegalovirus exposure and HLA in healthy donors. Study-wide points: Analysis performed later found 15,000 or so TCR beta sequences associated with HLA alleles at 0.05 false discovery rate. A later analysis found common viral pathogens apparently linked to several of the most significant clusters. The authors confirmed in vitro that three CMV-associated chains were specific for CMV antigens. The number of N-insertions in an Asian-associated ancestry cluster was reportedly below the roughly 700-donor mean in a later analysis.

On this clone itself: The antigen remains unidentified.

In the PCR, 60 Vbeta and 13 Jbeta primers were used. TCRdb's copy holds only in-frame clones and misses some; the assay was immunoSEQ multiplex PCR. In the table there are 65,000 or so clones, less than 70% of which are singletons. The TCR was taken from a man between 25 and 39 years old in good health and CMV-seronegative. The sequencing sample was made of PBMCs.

CDR3 sequence: CASSLGTGLGEQYF. CDR3 coding DNA: TGTGCCAGCAGCTTAGGGACAGGCCTAGGAGAGCAGTACTTC. The V call is TRBV7-9, the J call TRBJ2-7, with 7 bases that match TRBD1. V lost 1 base, J lost 7 bases, and 7 bases stayed unmatched. The CDR3 sequence is 14 residues long. Looked up from germline, CDR1 is SEHNR and CDR2 is FQNEAQ (reference sequence). Supplemented by reference TRBV7-9 and TRBJ2-7, the full variable domain reads DTGVSQNPRHKITKRGQNVTFRCDPISEHNRLYWYRQTLGQGPEFLTYFQNEAQLEKSRLLSDRFSAERPKGSFSTLEIQRTEQGDSAMYLCASSLGTGLGEQYFGPGTRLTVT.